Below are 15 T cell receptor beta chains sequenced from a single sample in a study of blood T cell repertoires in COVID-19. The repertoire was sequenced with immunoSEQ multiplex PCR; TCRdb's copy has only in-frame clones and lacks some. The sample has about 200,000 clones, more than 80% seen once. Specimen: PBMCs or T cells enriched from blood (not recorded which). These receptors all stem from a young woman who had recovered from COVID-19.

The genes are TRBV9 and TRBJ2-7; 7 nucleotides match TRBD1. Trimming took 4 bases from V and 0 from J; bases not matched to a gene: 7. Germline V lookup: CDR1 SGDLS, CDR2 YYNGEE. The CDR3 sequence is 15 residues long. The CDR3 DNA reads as TGTGCCAGCAGCCAGAGAGGGGACAGCTCCTACGAGCAGTACTTC. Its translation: CASSQRGDSSYEQYF.

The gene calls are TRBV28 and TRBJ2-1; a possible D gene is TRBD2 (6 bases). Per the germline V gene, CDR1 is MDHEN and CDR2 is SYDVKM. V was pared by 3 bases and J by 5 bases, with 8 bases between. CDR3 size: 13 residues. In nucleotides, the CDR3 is TGTGCCAGCAGTTTCGGGACTCACAATGAGCAGTTCTTC. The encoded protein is CASSFGTHNEQFF.

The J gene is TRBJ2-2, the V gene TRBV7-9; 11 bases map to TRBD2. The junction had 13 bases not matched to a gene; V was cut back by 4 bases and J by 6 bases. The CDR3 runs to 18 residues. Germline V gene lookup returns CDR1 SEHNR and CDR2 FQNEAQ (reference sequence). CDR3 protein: CASSSGLGLAEEAGELFF. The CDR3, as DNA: TGTGCCAGCAGCTCTGGTCTGGGACTAGCGGAGGAGGCCGGGGAGCTGTTTTTT. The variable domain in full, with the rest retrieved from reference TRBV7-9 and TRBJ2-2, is DTGVSQNPRHKITKRGQNVTFRCDPISEHNRLYWYRQTLGQGPEFLTYFQNEAQLEKSRLLSDRFSAERPKGSFSTLEIQRTEQGDSAMYLCASSSGLGLAEEAGELFFGEGSRLTVL.

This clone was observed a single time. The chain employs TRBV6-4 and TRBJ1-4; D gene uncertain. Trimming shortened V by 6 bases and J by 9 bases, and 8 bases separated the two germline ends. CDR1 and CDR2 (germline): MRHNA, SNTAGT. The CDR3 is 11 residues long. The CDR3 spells CASSPLQKLFF. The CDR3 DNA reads TGTGCCAGCAGCCCCCTCCAAAAACTGTTTTTT.

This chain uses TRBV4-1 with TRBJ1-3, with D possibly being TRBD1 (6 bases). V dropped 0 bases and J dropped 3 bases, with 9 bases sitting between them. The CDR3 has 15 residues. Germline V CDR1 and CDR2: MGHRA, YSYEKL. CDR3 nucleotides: TGCGCCAGCAGCCAAGAGGACAGTCGTGGAAACACCATATATTTT. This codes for CASSQEDSRGNTIYF.

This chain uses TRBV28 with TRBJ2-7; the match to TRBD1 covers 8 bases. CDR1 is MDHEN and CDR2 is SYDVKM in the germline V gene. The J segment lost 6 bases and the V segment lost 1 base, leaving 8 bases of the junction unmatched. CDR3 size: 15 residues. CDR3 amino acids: CASSLFVQGASEQYF. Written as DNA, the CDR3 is TGTGCCAGCAGTTTATTTGTCCAGGGGGCAAGCGAGCAGTACTTC.

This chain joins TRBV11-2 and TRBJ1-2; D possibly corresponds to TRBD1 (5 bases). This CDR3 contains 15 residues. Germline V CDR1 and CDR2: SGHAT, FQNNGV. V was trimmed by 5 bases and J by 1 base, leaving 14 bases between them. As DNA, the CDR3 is TGTGCCAGCAGCCCGACGGGGGGAGTTAACTATGGCTACACCTTC. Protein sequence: CASSPTGGVNYGYTF.

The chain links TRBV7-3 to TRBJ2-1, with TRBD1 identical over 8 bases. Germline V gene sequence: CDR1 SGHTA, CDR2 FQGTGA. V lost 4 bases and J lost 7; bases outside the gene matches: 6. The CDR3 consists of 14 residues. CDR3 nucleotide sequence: TGTGCCAGCAGCTCGGACAGGGTTAATAATGAGCAGTTCTTC. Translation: CASSSDRVNNEQFF.

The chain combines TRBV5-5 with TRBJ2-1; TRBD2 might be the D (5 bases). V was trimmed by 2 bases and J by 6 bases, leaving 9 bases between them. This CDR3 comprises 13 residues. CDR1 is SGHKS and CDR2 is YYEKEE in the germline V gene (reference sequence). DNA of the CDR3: TGTGCCAGCAGCTTAGAGGGTAGCAATGAGCAGTTCTTC. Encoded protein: CASSLEGSNEQFF.

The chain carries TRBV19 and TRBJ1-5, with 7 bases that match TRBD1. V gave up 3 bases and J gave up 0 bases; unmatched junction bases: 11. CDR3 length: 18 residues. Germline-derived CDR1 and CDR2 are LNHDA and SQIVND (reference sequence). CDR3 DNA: TGTGCCAGTAGTATCGGGTTAGGGGGCTCCTTTAGCAATCAGCCCCAGCATTTT. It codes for CASSIGLGGSFSNQPQHF.

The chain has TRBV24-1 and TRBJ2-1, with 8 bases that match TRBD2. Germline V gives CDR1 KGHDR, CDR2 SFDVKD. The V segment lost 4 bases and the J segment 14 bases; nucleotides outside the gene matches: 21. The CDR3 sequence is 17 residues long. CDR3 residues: CATSDLQRGYEGSREFF. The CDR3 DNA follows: TGTGCCACCAGTGACCTTCAGCGGGGGTACGAAGGTAGTAGGGAGTTCTTC.

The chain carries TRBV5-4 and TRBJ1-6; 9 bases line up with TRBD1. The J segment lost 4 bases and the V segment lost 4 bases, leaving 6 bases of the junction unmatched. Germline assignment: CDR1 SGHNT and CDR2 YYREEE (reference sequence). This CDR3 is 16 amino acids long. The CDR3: CASSGGGTGYNSPLHF. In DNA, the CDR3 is TGTGCCAGCAGCGGTGGGGGGACAGGGTATAATTCACCCCTCCACTTT.

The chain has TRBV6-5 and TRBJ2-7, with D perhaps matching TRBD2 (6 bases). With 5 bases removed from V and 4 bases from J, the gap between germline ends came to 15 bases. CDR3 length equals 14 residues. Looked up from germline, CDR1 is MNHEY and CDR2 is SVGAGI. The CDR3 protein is CASSPLREAYEQYF. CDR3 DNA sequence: TGTGCCAGCAGTCCACTGAGGGAGGCGTACGAGCAGTACTTC.

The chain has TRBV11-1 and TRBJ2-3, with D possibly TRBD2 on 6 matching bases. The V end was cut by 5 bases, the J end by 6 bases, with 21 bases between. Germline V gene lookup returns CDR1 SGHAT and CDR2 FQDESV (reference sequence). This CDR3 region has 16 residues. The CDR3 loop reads CASSPGLSSSADTQYF. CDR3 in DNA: TGTGCCAGCAGCCCGGGACTGTCCTCCTCTGCCGATACGCAGTATTTT.

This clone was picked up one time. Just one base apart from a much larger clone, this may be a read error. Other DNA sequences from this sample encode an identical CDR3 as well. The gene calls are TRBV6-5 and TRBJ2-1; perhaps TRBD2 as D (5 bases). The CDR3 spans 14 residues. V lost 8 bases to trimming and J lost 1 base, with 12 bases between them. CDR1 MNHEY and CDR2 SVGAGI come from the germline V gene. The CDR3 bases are TGTGCCAGCCAGCCAAGCGGATCCTACAATGAGCAGTTCTTC. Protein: CASQPSGSYNEQFF.